These T cell receptor beta chains were read from a single sample in a study of cytotoxic CD8 clonotypes in ibrutinib-treated CLL. Sequencing used immunoSEQ multiplex PCR; TCRdb keeps in-frame clones, though not all of them. The sample has 150,000 to 200,000 clones, approximately 90% seen once. Specimen: PBMCs, collected at disease progression, from a patient treated with ibrutinib. These receptors originate from a human donor with chronic lymphocytic leukemia. The CDR3 runs from the conserved cysteine through the conserved F or W. Each record gives: V gene, J gene, clone size, D gene, CDR3 DNA, CDR3 protein. D genes are given only for firm matches. Size tells how often a clone was seen (once, few, many) or the class of an expanded clone, and some rows leave it out.

V gene: TRBV7-9
J gene: TRBJ2-3
clone size: NA
D gene: NA
CDR3 DNA: TGTGCCAGCAGAATCACAGATACGCAGTATTTT
CDR3 protein: CASRITDTQYF

V gene: TRBV6-1
J gene: TRBJ2-7
clone size: NA
D gene: NA
CDR3 DNA: TGTGCCAGCAGTCTAACTACCTACGAGCAGTACTTC
CDR3 protein: CASSLTTYEQYF

V gene: TRBV19
J gene: TRBJ2-1
clone size: NA
D gene: TRBD2
CDR3 DNA: TGTGCCAGTAGTCGTAAGCTAGAAAAAACTAGCGGGGCCTACAATGAGCAGTTCTTC
CDR3 protein: CASSRKLEKTSGAYNEQFF

V gene: TRBV7-2
J gene: TRBJ2-1
clone size: NA
D gene: TRBD2
CDR3 DNA: TGTGCCAGCAGCTTAGCAGGGACTAGCGCAAACAATGAGCAGTTCTTC
CDR3 protein: CASSLAGTSANNEQFF

V gene: TRBV5-5
J gene: TRBJ1-5
clone size: NA
D gene: TRBD1
CDR3 DNA: TGTGCCAGCAGCCGGACAGGGGGAAGCAATCAGCCCCAGCATTTT
CDR3 protein: CASSRTGGSNQPQHF

V gene: TRBV5-1
J gene: TRBJ2-1
clone size: NA
D gene: NA
CDR3 DNA: TGCGCCAGCAGCCCAGATGCGGGGAGTTTATCCAATGAGCAGTTCTTC
CDR3 protein: CASSPDAGSLSNEQFF

V gene: TRBV29-1
J gene: TRBJ1-3
clone size: NA
D gene: TRBD1
CDR3 DNA: TGCAGCGTTGTGGGGGACAGTGGAAACACCATATATTTT
CDR3 protein: CSVVGDSGNTIYF

V gene: TRBV7-9
J gene: TRBJ1-1
clone size: NA
D gene: NA
CDR3 DNA: TGTGCCAGCAGCCTAAATGCTGAAGCTTTCTTT
CDR3 protein: CASSLNAEAFF

V gene: TRBV9
J gene: TRBJ1-2
clone size: NA
D gene: NA
CDR3 DNA: TGTGCCAGCAGCGTCCTTGACATAATGTCCTATGGCTACACCTTC
CDR3 protein: CASSVLDIMSYGYTF

V gene: TRBV7-3
J gene: TRBJ1-2
clone size: NA
D gene: NA
CDR3 DNA: TGTGCCAGCAGCCGGGACCTTCCGGCTGGCTACACCTTC
CDR3 protein: CASSRDLPAGYTF

V gene: TRBV19
J gene: TRBJ2-3
clone size: once
D gene: NA
CDR3 DNA: TGTGCCAGTACCCCGACGGGAAACACAGATACGCAGTATTTT
CDR3 protein: CASTPTGNTDTQYF

V gene: TRBV21-1
J gene: TRBJ2-3
clone size: NA
D gene: NA
CDR3 DNA: TGTGCCAGCAGCAAATTGGACAGGGGATACGGGACAGATACGCAGTATTTT
CDR3 protein: CASSKLDRGYGTDTQYF

V gene: TRBV6-5
J gene: TRBJ1-1
clone size: NA
D gene: NA
CDR3 DNA: TGTGCCAGCAGTTACTCGATAAACACTGAAGCTTTCTTT
CDR3 protein: CASSYSINTEAFF

V gene: TRBV4-2
J gene: TRBJ2-1
clone size: NA
D gene: TRBD2
CDR3 DNA: TGTGCCAGCAGCCTGTGGACTAGCGGGAGGGAGTACAATGAGCAGTTCTTC
CDR3 protein: CASSLWTSGREYNEQFF

V gene: TRBV18
J gene: TRBJ2-7
clone size: NA
D gene: NA
CDR3 DNA: TGTGCCAGCTCACCAGACCTCGGGGACGAGCAGTACTTC
CDR3 protein: CASSPDLGDEQYF

V gene: TRBV27
J gene: TRBJ2-1
clone size: NA
D gene: TRBD1
CDR3 DNA: TGTGCCAGCAGCCGAGGGACAGGGGTCCCCAATGAGCAGTTCTTC
CDR3 protein: CASSRGTGVPNEQFF

V gene: TRBV5-1
J gene: TRBJ2-7
clone size: NA
D gene: NA
CDR3 DNA: TGCGCCAGCAGCTCGACCCGGAACTACGAGCAGTACTTC
CDR3 protein: CASSSTRNYEQYF

V gene: TRBV7-2
J gene: TRBJ2-7
clone size: NA
D gene: NA
CDR3 DNA: TGTGCCAGCAGCTTAGGGAATAGTCGGGGGCAGTACTTC
CDR3 protein: CASSLGNSRGQYF

V gene: TRBV5-1
J gene: TRBJ2-7
clone size: NA
D gene: TRBD2
CDR3 DNA: TGCGCCAGCAGCCCCCCCAGGCTAGCGGGAAGTTACGAGCAGTACTTC
CDR3 protein: CASSPPRLAGSYEQYF

V gene: TRBV30
J gene: TRBJ2-1
clone size: NA
D gene: NA
CDR3 DNA: TGTGCCTGGAGTGTACCTAGCACGGTATACAATGAGCAGTTCTTC
CDR3 protein: CAWSVPSTVYNEQFF

V gene: TRBV7-3
J gene: TRBJ1-2
clone size: NA
D gene: TRBD1
CDR3 DNA: TGTGCCAGCAGCTTACAGGGACAGGGTTCCTATGGCTACACCTTC
CDR3 protein: CASSLQGQGSYGYTF

V gene: TRBV9
J gene: TRBJ2-1
clone size: few
D gene: TRBD2
CDR3 DNA: TGTGCCAGCGGAGGGATGGGGGGGACCCGTCTTTACAATGAGCAGTTCTTC
CDR3 protein: CASGGMGGTRLYNEQFF

V gene: TRBV7-2
J gene: TRBJ2-3
clone size: NA
D gene: TRBD2
CDR3 DNA: TGTGCCAGCGCACCAAGCGGGACTAGCACAGATACGCAGTATTTT
CDR3 protein: CASAPSGTSTDTQYF

V gene: TRBV19
J gene: TRBJ2-3
clone size: NA
D gene: TRBD2
CDR3 DNA: TGTGCCAGTAGTATGGTCAGACTAGCGGGAGAGTCAGATACGCAGTATTTT
CDR3 protein: CASSMVRLAGESDTQYF

V gene: TRBV5-1
J gene: TRBJ1-1
clone size: many
D gene: NA
CDR3 DNA: TGCGCCAGCAGCCTCTCCGGGACAAACACTGAAGCTTTCTTT
CDR3 protein: CASSLSGTNTEAFF

V gene: TRBV19
J gene: TRBJ2-7
clone size: NA
D gene: NA
CDR3 DNA: TGTGCCAGAAGAGCGAAGGAGCAGTACTTC
CDR3 protein: CARRAKEQYF

V gene: TRBV27
J gene: TRBJ2-7
clone size: NA
D gene: NA
CDR3 DNA: TGTGCCAGCAGTCCTTTAGAGGGAGTCGTCCGGGTAGAGCAGTACTTC
CDR3 protein: CASSPLEGVVRVEQYF

V gene: TRBV29-1
J gene: TRBJ1-5
clone size: NA
D gene: NA
CDR3 DNA: TGCAGCGTTGAAGCGGAGTCGGGCAATCAGCCCCAGCATTTT
CDR3 protein: CSVEAESGNQPQHF

V gene: TRBV28
J gene: TRBJ2-7
clone size: NA
D gene: NA
CDR3 DNA: TGTGCCAGCAGTTCGGCAGGGGTTATCTACGAGCAGTACTTC
CDR3 protein: CASSSAGVIYEQYF

V gene: TRBV28
J gene: TRBJ2-3
clone size: NA
D gene: NA
CDR3 DNA: TGTGCCAGCAGTTTAAGGTGGTGGGCTAGCGCCCGCACTAGCACAGATACGCAGTATTTT
CDR3 protein: CASSLRWWASARTSTDTQYF

V gene: TRBV7-8
J gene: TRBJ1-1
clone size: few
D gene: NA
CDR3 DNA: TGTGCCAGCAGCTGGAGACGGAACACTGAAGCTTTCTTT
CDR3 protein: CASSWRRNTEAFF

V gene: TRBV7-9
J gene: TRBJ2-7
clone size: NA
D gene: TRBD1
CDR3 DNA: TGTGCCAGCAGCCCTGCATTCACCGAAGGGACAGCTCATTACGAGCAGTACTTC
CDR3 protein: CASSPAFTEGTAHYEQYF

V gene: TRBV19
J gene: TRBJ1-5
clone size: NA
D gene: NA
CDR3 DNA: TGTGCCAGTAGTACTATAATGGAAGGTTCCCCTCAGCCCCAGCATTTT
CDR3 protein: CASSTIMEGSPQPQHF

V gene: TRBV4-1
J gene: TRBJ2-5
clone size: NA
D gene: TRBD2
CDR3 DNA: TGCGCCAGCAGCCAGGCACTAGCGGGAGGGAGAGGAGAGACCCAGTACTTC
CDR3 protein: CASSQALAGGRGETQYF

V gene: TRBV19
J gene: TRBJ2-7
clone size: NA
D gene: NA
CDR3 DNA: TGTGCCAGTAGTATAGAGCCCTACTACGAGCAGTACTTC
CDR3 protein: CASSIEPYYEQYF

V gene: TRBV14
J gene: TRBJ1-2
clone size: NA
D gene: NA
CDR3 DNA: TGTGCCAGCAGCCAAAATAATTTCGGGGGCTATGGCTACACCTTC
CDR3 protein: CASSQNNFGGYGYTF

V gene: TRBV7-2
J gene: TRBJ1-2
clone size: NA
D gene: TRBD1
CDR3 DNA: TGTGCCAGCAGCTTACAGGGGGGTGTGGGGGGCTACACCTTC
CDR3 protein: CASSLQGGVGGYTF

V gene: TRBV5-1
J gene: TRBJ1-4
clone size: NA
D gene: NA
CDR3 DNA: TGCGCCAGTAGGTCTCGTGAGGACAGAGGACGATCTAATGAAAAACTGTTTTTT
CDR3 protein: CASRSREDRGRSNEKLFF

V gene: TRBV14
J gene: TRBJ2-6
clone size: NA
D gene: NA
CDR3 DNA: TGTGCCAGCAGCCCTACTTCTGGGGCCAACGTCCTGACTTTC
CDR3 protein: CASSPTSGANVLTF

V gene: TRBV4-2
J gene: TRBJ2-1
clone size: NA
D gene: TRBD2
CDR3 DNA: TGTGCCAGCAGCCAAACTAGCGGGTCCTCCTACAATGAGCAGTTCTTC
CDR3 protein: CASSQTSGSSYNEQFF

V gene: TRBV6-1
J gene: TRBJ1-2
clone size: few
D gene: NA
CDR3 DNA: TGTGCCAGCAGGGCCCCTGACCAAAACTATGGCTACACCTTC
CDR3 protein: CASRAPDQNYGYTF

V gene: TRBV11-2
J gene: TRBJ1-2
clone size: NA
D gene: NA
CDR3 DNA: TGTGCCAGCAGCTTAGATGGTTCAGGGTACAACACCTTC
CDR3 protein: CASSLDGSGYNTF

V gene: TRBV7-8
J gene: TRBJ1-1
clone size: NA
D gene: NA
CDR3 DNA: TGTGCCAGCAGCTTTAGAAATTCGAGAACTGAAGCTTTCTTT
CDR3 protein: CASSFRNSRTEAFF

V gene: TRBV5-8
J gene: TRBJ1-2
clone size: once
D gene: NA
CDR3 DNA: TGTGCCAGCAGCTTCGGCTCCGGTCAGGGGAGAGCTTATGGCTACACCTTC
CDR3 protein: CASSFGSGQGRAYGYTF

V gene: TRBV4-3
J gene: TRBJ2-7
clone size: NA
D gene: TRBD2
CDR3 DNA: TGCGCCAGCAGCCAAGATCTTTCGGGAGGGCCCTACGAGCAGTACTTC
CDR3 protein: CASSQDLSGGPYEQYF

V gene: TRBV19
J gene: TRBJ2-7
clone size: NA
D gene: NA
CDR3 DNA: TGTGCCAGTAGTCGCACCCACAGGGAAGTAGTGGGGGAGCAGTACTTC
CDR3 protein: CASSRTHREVVGEQYF

V gene: TRBV10-3
J gene: TRBJ1-3
clone size: NA
D gene: NA
CDR3 DNA: TGTGCCATCAGTCCCCGACAGTACTCTGGAAACACCATATATTTT
CDR3 protein: CAISPRQYSGNTIYF

V gene: TRBV5-6
J gene: TRBJ2-7
clone size: NA
D gene: TRBD2
CDR3 DNA: TGTGCCAGCAGCTTTAGCGGGTCGGTCTACGAGCAGTACTTC
CDR3 protein: CASSFSGSVYEQYF

V gene: TRBV5-8
J gene: TRBJ2-3
clone size: NA
D gene: NA
CDR3 DNA: TGTGCCAGCAGCTTGGAGGGCACAGATACGCAGTATTTT
CDR3 protein: CASSLEGTDTQYF

V gene: TRBV11-2
J gene: TRBJ1-3
clone size: NA
D gene: TRBD1
CDR3 DNA: TGTGCCAGCAGCCGCTGGACAGGAAATGGAAACACCATATATTTT
CDR3 protein: CASSRWTGNGNTIYF

V gene: TRBV4-2
J gene: TRBJ1-2
clone size: NA
D gene: TRBD1
CDR3 DNA: TGTGCCAGCAGCCGCGAGGCCCGGGACAGCTATGGCTACACCTTC
CDR3 protein: CASSREARDSYGYTF

V gene: TRBV19
J gene: TRBJ2-5
clone size: NA
D gene: NA
CDR3 DNA: TGTGCCAGTAGTATAGAGGCCGGAGAGACCCAGTACTTC
CDR3 protein: CASSIEAGETQYF

V gene: TRBV9
J gene: TRBJ1-2
clone size: NA
D gene: NA
CDR3 DNA: TGTGCCAGCAGCGTAGCCCCCGGGACGGCAATTTATGGCTACACCTTC
CDR3 protein: CASSVAPGTAIYGYTF

V gene: TRBV2
J gene: TRBJ2-7
clone size: NA
D gene: TRBD1
CDR3 DNA: TGTGCCAGCAGTCACAGGGGGCCGGCCCCCGGCGAGCAGTACTTC
CDR3 protein: CASSHRGPAPGEQYF

V gene: TRBV19
J gene: TRBJ1-1
clone size: NA
D gene: TRBD1
CDR3 DNA: TGTGCCAGCGATACAGGGGGCTGGAACACTGAAGCTTTCTTT
CDR3 protein: CASDTGGWNTEAFF